The rows below give T cell receptor beta chains drawn from one sample of a study of technical replicates of blood from a handful of donors. The assay was immunoSEQ multiplex PCR, and TCRdb's table has in-frame clones only and misses some. The sample consists of 65,000 to 85,000 clones, 90% to 98% of them appearing once. Specimen: T cells isolated from PBMCs. The receptors were sampled from a human donor in good health. Each CDR3 is given with its conserved first and last residue. The order of the fields is CDR3 length, J gene, D gene, clone size, V gene, CDR3 protein, CDR3 DNA. D genes are given only for firm matches. The size entry is marked missing in some rows and otherwise reads once, few, many or a size class.

length: 11
J: TRBJ2-1
D: NA
size: NA
V: TRBV11-2
CDR3: CASSLVSEQFF
DNA: TGTGCCAGCAGCTTAGTGAGTGAGCAGTTCTTC

length: 16
J: TRBJ2-7
D: TRBD2
size: NA
V: TRBV10-3
CDR3: CAISESGGRASYEQYF
DNA: TGTGCCATCAGTGAGTCCGGGGGGAGGGCCTCCTACGAGCAGTACTTC

length: 14
J: TRBJ2-1
D: NA
size: NA
V: TRBV15
CDR3: CASRRGRAYNEQFF
DNA: TGTGCCTCGAGGAGGGGGAGGGCCTACAATGAGCAGTTCTTC

length: 16
J: TRBJ1-1
D: TRBD1
size: NA
V: TRBV5-1
CDR3: CASRPGTGDGNTEAFF
DNA: TGCGCCAGCAGACCCGGGACAGGGGATGGGAACACTGAAGCTTTCTTT

length: 13
J: TRBJ1-2
D: TRBD1
size: NA
V: TRBV11-2
CDR3: CASSSGGFYGYTF
DNA: TGTGCCAGCAGCTCAGGGGGCTTCTATGGCTACACCTTC

length: 12
J: TRBJ2-7
D: NA
size: NA
V: TRBV29-1
CDR3: CSVRPGTYEQYF
DNA: TGCAGCGTTCGTCCCGGGACCTACGAGCAGTACTTC

length: 16
J: TRBJ1-3
D: NA
size: NA
V: TRBV7-9
CDR3: CASSPRLIRYGNTIYF
DNA: TGTGCCAGCAGCCCGAGGCTTATTCGCTACGGAAACACCATATATTTT

length: 13
J: TRBJ1-3
D: NA
size: NA
V: TRBV6-5
CDR3: CATLPRSGNTIYF
DNA: TGTGCCACTCTTCCCCGCTCTGGAAACACCATATATTTT

length: 14
J: TRBJ2-7
D: TRBD1
size: NA
V: TRBV2
CDR3: CASSWTGPPYEQYF
DNA: TGTGCCAGCAGTTGGACAGGGCCCCCCTACGAGCAGTACTTC

length: 16
J: TRBJ2-3
D: TRBD2
size: NA
V: TRBV12-5
CDR3: CASGLRVAGVPDTQYF
DNA: TGTGCTAGTGGTTTGAGGGTAGCGGGTGTGCCAGATACGCAGTATTTT

length: 13
J: TRBJ2-7
D: TRBD2
size: NA
V: TRBV6-5
CDR3: CASSRTSSQEQYF
DNA: TGTGCCAGCAGTCGGACTAGCAGTCAGGAGCAGTACTTC

length: 16
J: TRBJ2-1
D: TRBD2
size: NA
V: TRBV5-4
CDR3: CASSSGTSHLWNEQFF
DNA: TGTGCCAGCAGCTCCGGGACTAGCCACTTGTGGAATGAGCAGTTCTTC

length: 13
J: TRBJ1-1
D: NA
size: NA
V: TRBV19
CDR3: CASSIFGGTEAFF
DNA: TGTGCCAGTAGTATATTTGGGGGGACTGAAGCTTTCTTT

length: 16
J: TRBJ2-3
D: NA
size: once
V: TRBV5-1
CDR3: CASSVGETRRTDTQYF
DNA: TGCGCCAGCAGCGTCGGGGAGACGAGGCGCACAGATACGCAGTATTTT

length: 14
J: TRBJ2-7
D: TRBD1
size: NA
V: TRBV5-1
CDR3: CASSMDRATYEQYF
DNA: TGCGCCAGCAGCATGGACAGGGCCACCTACGAGCAGTACTTC

length: 14
J: TRBJ1-5
D: NA
size: once
V: TRBV5-1
CDR3: CASSLEQPYQPQHF
DNA: TGCGCCAGCAGCTTGGAACAGCCCTATCAGCCCCAGCATTTT

length: 15
J: TRBJ2-5
D: TRBD2
size: NA
V: TRBV6-1
CDR3: CASSARLAGVETQYF
DNA: TGTGCCAGCAGTGCTCGACTAGCGGGAGTGGAGACCCAGTACTTC

length: 17
J: TRBJ2-7
D: NA
size: NA
V: TRBV11-3
CDR3: CASSSNDPGLGTYEQYF
DNA: TGTGCCAGCAGCTCAAACGACCCGGGACTGGGGACCTACGAGCAGTACTTC

length: 17
J: TRBJ2-7
D: TRBD2
size: NA
V: TRBV18
CDR3: CASSPLFPSGVFYEQYF
DNA: TGTGCCAGCTCACCACTCTTCCCTAGCGGGGTGTTCTACGAGCAGTACTTC

length: 14
J: TRBJ2-5
D: NA
size: NA
V: TRBV7-8
CDR3: CASSLATLQETQYF
DNA: TGTGCCAGCAGCTTAGCGACTTTACAAGAGACCCAGTACTTC

length: 13
J: TRBJ2-7
D: NA
size: NA
V: TRBV6-6
CDR3: CASSWGETYEQYF
DNA: TGTGCCAGCAGTTGGGGGGAAACCTACGAGCAGTACTTC

length: 16
J: TRBJ1-1
D: TRBD1
size: few
V: TRBV6-5
CDR3: CASSWTGGMKGTEAFF
DNA: TGTGCCAGCAGTTGGACAGGGGGCATGAAAGGAACTGAAGCTTTCTTT

length: 17
J: TRBJ1-5
D: NA
size: NA
V: TRBV5-8
CDR3: CASSLDREGYSNQPQHF
DNA: TGTGCCAGCAGCTTGGACAGGGAAGGGTATAGCAATCAGCCCCAGCATTTT

length: 18
J: TRBJ2-1
D: NA
size: NA
V: TRBV5-6
CDR3: CASSLALYGSGAYNEQFF
DNA: TGTGCCAGCAGCTTGGCCCTATACGGGAGTGGCGCCTACAATGAGCAGTTCTTC

length: 15
J: TRBJ2-7
D: TRBD1
size: NA
V: TRBV28
CDR3: CASTPGTAASYEQYF
DNA: TGTGCCAGCACTCCCGGGACAGCGGCCTCCTACGAGCAGTACTTC

length: 16
J: TRBJ2-2
D: NA
size: NA
V: TRBV4-2
CDR3: CASSQGTNLNTGELFF
DNA: TGTGCCAGCAGCCAAGGGACTAACCTGAACACCGGGGAGCTGTTTTTT

length: 14
J: TRBJ2-7
D: TRBD1
size: NA
V: TRBV4-1
CDR3: CASSQSGQGYEQYF
DNA: TGCGCCAGCAGCCAGTCGGGACAGGGATACGAGCAGTACTTC

length: 14
J: TRBJ2-7
D: TRBD1
size: NA
V: TRBV19
CDR3: CASSRTGLGDEQYF
DNA: TGTGCCAGTAGTCGGACAGGGCTAGGGGACGAGCAGTACTTC

length: 16
J: TRBJ2-3
D: TRBD2
size: NA
V: TRBV10-3
CDR3: CAIRSNSGGRGDTQYF
DNA: TGTGCCATCAGGAGCAATAGCGGGGGCCGGGGAGATACGCAGTATTTT

length: 19
J: TRBJ1-3
D: TRBD1
size: NA
V: TRBV7-9
CDR3: CASSLRGRDRGGSGNTIYF
DNA: TGTGCCAGCAGCTTAAGAGGCAGGGACAGGGGGGGATCTGGAAACACCATATATTTT

length: 11
J: TRBJ1-2
D: NA
size: NA
V: TRBV29-1
CDR3: CSVDGTKGYTF
DNA: TGCAGCGTTGACGGGACAAAGGGCTACACCTTC

length: 15
J: TRBJ2-1
D: TRBD1
size: NA
V: TRBV27
CDR3: CASTSGTGGYNEQFF
DNA: TGTGCCAGCACTTCCGGGACAGGGGGCTACAATGAGCAGTTCTTC

length: 13
J: TRBJ1-2
D: TRBD1
size: NA
V: TRBV28
CDR3: CASSFRDRDGYTF
DNA: TGTGCCAGCAGTTTCCGGGACAGGGATGGCTACACCTTC

length: 15
J: TRBJ2-7
D: NA
size: NA
V: TRBV25-1
CDR3: CASSDWYVGHYEQYF
DNA: TGTGCCAGCAGTGATTGGTATGTGGGCCATTACGAGCAGTACTTC

length: 14
J: TRBJ2-7
D: NA
size: NA
V: TRBV19
CDR3: CASSIASGAHEQYF
DNA: TGTGCCAGTAGTATTGCATCAGGGGCCCACGAGCAGTACTTC

length: 16
J: TRBJ2-3
D: TRBD2
size: NA
V: TRBV5-4
CDR3: CASSPEREGSTDTQYF
DNA: TGTGCCAGCAGCCCTGAGCGGGAGGGCAGCACAGATACGCAGTATTTT

length: 15
J: TRBJ2-4
D: NA
size: NA
V: TRBV5-1
CDR3: CASSLVGQPYDIQYF
DNA: TGCGCCAGCAGCTTGGTCGGACAGCCTTACGACATTCAGTACTTC

length: 13
J: TRBJ2-3
D: NA
size: NA
V: TRBV10-3
CDR3: CAISESRLETQYF
DNA: TGTGCCATCAGTGAGTCCAGACTAGAGACGCAGTATTTT

length: 13
J: TRBJ2-3
D: NA
size: NA
V: TRBV7-9
CDR3: CAGRPGVTDTQYF
DNA: TGTGCCGGCCGGCCGGGGGTCACAGATACGCAGTATTTT

length: 16
J: TRBJ2-5
D: NA
size: NA
V: TRBV9
CDR3: CASSVVNLGAKETQYF
DNA: TGTGCCAGCAGCGTAGTAAATCTGGGGGCGAAAGAGACCCAGTACTTC

length: 11
J: TRBJ1-2
D: NA
size: NA
V: TRBV29-1
CDR3: CSAVQAYGYTF
DNA: TGCAGCGCCGTTCAGGCGTATGGCTACACCTTC

length: 14
J: TRBJ2-3
D: NA
size: NA
V: TRBV2
CDR3: CASSVVTSTDTQYF
DNA: TGTGCCAGCAGTGTGGTGACTAGCACAGATACGCAGTATTTT

length: 16
J: TRBJ2-2
D: NA
size: NA
V: TRBV11-2
CDR3: CASSLNSGGRTGELFF
DNA: TGTGCCAGCAGCCTTAACTCCGGGGGTCGAACCGGGGAGCTGTTTTTT

length: 13
J: TRBJ2-1
D: NA
size: NA
V: TRBV9
CDR3: CASSVANYNEQFF
DNA: TGTGCCAGCAGCGTAGCCAACTACAATGAGCAGTTCTTC

length: 16
J: TRBJ1-2
D: TRBD1
size: NA
V: TRBV6-1
CDR3: CASSEANPGQGFGYTF
DNA: TGTGCCAGCAGTGAAGCTAACCCGGGACAGGGTTTTGGCTACACCTTC

length: 16
J: TRBJ2-1
D: NA
size: NA
V: TRBV11-3
CDR3: CASSPTDWSSYNEQFF
DNA: TGTGCCAGCAGCCCTACCGACTGGAGCTCCTACAATGAGCAGTTCTTC

length: 15
J: TRBJ2-7
D: TRBD2
size: NA
V: TRBV6-5
CDR3: CASSYLPGGPYEQYF
DNA: TGTGCCAGCAGTTACCTTCCGGGAGGTCCCTACGAGCAGTACTTC

length: 12
J: TRBJ1-5
D: TRBD1
size: NA
V: TRBV7-9
CDR3: CASGQGNQPQHF
DNA: TGTGCCAGCGGACAGGGCAATCAGCCCCAGCATTTT

length: 16
J: TRBJ2-2
D: NA
size: NA
V: TRBV7-2
CDR3: CASSSPAGANTGELFF
DNA: TGTGCCAGCAGCTCCCCGGCAGGGGCGAACACCGGGGAGCTGTTTTTT

length: 16
J: TRBJ2-7
D: NA
size: NA
V: TRBV30
CDR3: CAWSVLGGGLSYEQYF
DNA: TGTGCCTGGAGTGTACTTGGGGGGGGCCTCTCCTACGAGCAGTACTTC